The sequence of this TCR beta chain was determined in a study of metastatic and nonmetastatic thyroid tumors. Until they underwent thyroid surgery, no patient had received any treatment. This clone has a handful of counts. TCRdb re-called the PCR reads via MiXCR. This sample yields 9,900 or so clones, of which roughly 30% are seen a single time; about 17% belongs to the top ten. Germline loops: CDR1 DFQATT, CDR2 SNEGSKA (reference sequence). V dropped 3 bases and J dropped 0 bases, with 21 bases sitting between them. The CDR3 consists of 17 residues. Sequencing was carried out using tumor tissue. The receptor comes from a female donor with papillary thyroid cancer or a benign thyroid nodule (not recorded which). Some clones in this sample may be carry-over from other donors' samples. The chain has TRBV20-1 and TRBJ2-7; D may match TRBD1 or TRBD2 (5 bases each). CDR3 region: CSASKRGHRGGSYEQYF. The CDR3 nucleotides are TGCAGTGCTAGCAAGAGAGGGCACCGGGGCGGCTCCTACGAGCAGTACTTC.